This TCR beta chain derives from a study of CD8 T cells in Susac syndrome. TCR beta was sequenced from blood CD8+ and CD4+ T cells. This CDR3 comprises 14 residues. With 2 bases removed from V and 0 bases from J, the gap between germline ends came to 7 bases. Germline values: CDR1 SGHDN, CDR2 FVKESK. Reverse transcription of roughly 0.45 to 1 ug RNA used random hexamers. The CDR3 of TCR beta was amplified by immunoSEQ multiplex PCR across 54 Vbeta and 13 Jbeta. MiXCR, run by TCRdb on the immunoSEQ multiplex PCR reads, gives a single entry per CDR3 protein. The table has about 120,000 distinct CDR3 sequences, approximately 93% seen once; the top ten hold about 0.087%.

This chain connects TRBV14 to TRBJ1-1; no clear D. Sequencing was performed on CD4+ T cells from PBMCs. The source of this sequence is a human donor with multiple sclerosis. The CDR3 reads CASSQSSMNTEAFF. DNA of the CDR3: TGTGCCAGCAGCCAAAGCAGCATGAACACTGAAGCTTTCTTT.